The rows below give T cell receptor beta chains drawn from one sample of a study of early T cells in non-severe SARS-CoV-2 infection. Each CDR3 protein is one row after TCRdb ran MiXCR on the 5' RACE reads. The repertoire holds about 38,000 distinct CDR3 sequences, with roughly 4.8% as singletons. The sequencing input was whole blood. The receptors come from an adult who was a healthcare worker with PCR-confirmed SARS-CoV-2 infection or an uninfected control (not recorded which). Each CDR3 is given with its conserved first and last residue. The D gene is left open where the match is weak. A clone size is listed for some rows: how often the clone was seen (once, few, many), or a class if it is expanded.

>many|TRBJ2-3|TRBV6-4|TRBD1
TGTGCCAGCAGTGAGGGGACAGGGGGCGCAGATACGCAGTATTTT
CASSEGTGGADTQYF
>many|TRBJ2-2|TRBV12-3/TRBV12-4|TRBD1
TGTGCCAGCAGTTTCACAGGGGCCGGGGAGCTGTTTTTT
CASSFTGAGELFF
>many|TRBJ2-1|TRBV6-1|NA
TGTGCCACCTCGTGGGACCGAAATAATGAGCAGTTCTTC
CATSWDRNNEQFF
>many|TRBJ2-3|TRBV10-3|NA
TGTGCCATCAGTGAGCTTGTCAGCACAGATACGCAGTATTTT
CAISELVSTDTQYF
>many|TRBJ2-5|TRBV5-6|TRBD2
TGTGCCAGCAGCTTGGCCTCTCTAGCGGGGCCTTATTCTGGAGAGACCCAGTACTTC
CASSLASLAGPYSGETQYF
>NA|TRBJ2-3|TRBV7-8|NA
TGTGCCAGCAGCTTCCGCGGGGTAACAGATACGCAGTATTTT
CASSFRGVTDTQYF
>few|TRBJ2-5|TRBV13|TRBD1
TGTGCCAGCAGCTTAGGACAGGGGAAACAAGAGACCCAGTACTTC
CASSLGQGKQETQYF
>many|TRBJ1-2|TRBV20-1|NA
TGCAGTGCCCGACCGGGGCCTATGGGCTACACCTTC
CSARPGPMGYTF
>NA|TRBJ2-7|TRBV19|TRBD2
TGTGCCAGTAGTATAGCTCTAGCGGGGGGGCCCTACGAGCAGTACTTC
CASSIALAGGPYEQYF
>many|TRBJ2-1|TRBV5-1|NA
TGCGCCAGCAGCTTGGCCGGTAGCTCCTACAATGAGCAGTTCTTC
CASSLAGSSYNEQFF
>few|TRBJ2-4|TRBV6-5|NA
TGTGCCAGCATGGACAAGGGGGCCAAAAACATTCAGTACTTC
CASMDKGAKNIQYF
>many|TRBJ2-5|TRBV29-1|NA
TGCAGCGTCCCGACAGGACCCCGGCAAGAGACCCAGTACTTC
CSVPTGPRQETQYF
>NA|TRBJ2-1|TRBV2|TRBD2
TGTGCCAGCAGTGATTCGGGGGGCTCCTACAATGAGCAGTTCTTC
CASSDSGGSYNEQFF
>few|TRBJ2-7|TRBV5-1|NA
TGCGCCAGCAGTGCCGGGGCCTACGAGCAGTACTTC
CASSAGAYEQYF
>once|TRBJ2-6|TRBV7-9|NA
TGTGCCACCGAGAATTCAGGGGCCAACGTCCTGACTTTC
CATENSGANVLTF
>few|TRBJ1-1|TRBV4-1|TRBD1
TGCGCCAGCAGCCATGTCCCGGGACAGAGAATGAACACTGAAGCTTTCTTT
CASSHVPGQRMNTEAFF
>NA|TRBJ1-1|TRBV18|NA
TGTGCCAGCTCACCACCGGGGGTCATGAACACTGAAGCTTTCTTT
CASSPPGVMNTEAFF
>many|TRBJ1-2|TRBV7-9|TRBD1
TGTGCCAGCAGCTCTGACAGGGGGGAAGGCTACACCTTC
CASSSDRGEGYTF
>many|TRBJ1-5|TRBV12-3/TRBV12-4|NA
TGTGCCAGCAGTTTACGAGGGATCAATCAGCCCCAGCATTTT
CASSLRGINQPQHF
>many|TRBJ1-5|TRBV10-3|TRBD1
TGTGCCATCAGTGAGATAACAGGGGGTCAGCCCCAGCATTTT
CAISEITGGQPQHF
>NA|TRBJ2-7|TRBV5-5|TRBD2
TGTGCCAGCAGCCTGGGACTAACTTACGAGCAGTACTTC
CASSLGLTYEQYF
>many|TRBJ2-7|TRBV4-1|NA
TGCGCCAGCAGCCAAGATTCGGGGCAGATCTACGAGCAGTACTTC
CASSQDSGQIYEQYF
>many|TRBJ1-2|TRBV11-3|TRBD1
TGTGCCAGCAGCCACGGACAGGGCGATGGCTACACCTTC
CASSHGQGDGYTF
>many|TRBJ1-1|TRBV11-1|NA
TGTGCCAGCAACCTCAATCCGGGTAGGACTGAAGCTTTCTTT
CASNLNPGRTEAFF
>many|TRBJ2-1|TRBV19|NA
TGTGCCAGTAGTATAGGACCGGCCTTCGGCCATGAGCAGTTCTTC
CASSIGPAFGHEQFF
>NA|TRBJ2-7|TRBV4-1|TRBD2
TGCGCCAGCAGCCAAGGGGGACTAGAACGGCACGAGCAGTACTTC
CASSQGGLERHEQYF
>many|TRBJ2-1|TRBV11-2|TRBD2
TGTGCCAGCAGCTTAAGGCTAGCGGGGACGAGCTCCTACAATGAGCAGTTCTTC
CASSLRLAGTSSYNEQFF
>many|TRBJ1-1|TRBV12-3/TRBV12-4|NA
TGTGCCAGCAGTCAAACAGGGAACACTGAAGCTTTCTTT
CASSQTGNTEAFF
>many|TRBJ2-2|TRBV11-3|TRBD2
TGTGCCAGCAGCCATAGCGGGGGGACCGGGGAGCTGTTTTTT
CASSHSGGTGELFF
>many|TRBJ2-1|TRBV7-9|NA
TGTGCCAGCAGCTTGAATAGGGGGAGGATCAATGAGCAGTTCTTC
CASSLNRGRINEQFF
>many|TRBJ2-2|TRBV5-1|TRBD2
TGCGCCAGCAGCCACGGGGGGAGCAACACCGGGGAGCTGTTTTTT
CASSHGGSNTGELFF
>NA|TRBJ2-3|TRBV6-1|NA
TGTGCCAGCACCGAGGACAGATTAACAGATACGCAGTATTTT
CASTEDRLTDTQYF
>many|TRBJ2-3|TRBV29-1|NA
TGCAGCGTTCTGGAGGATACGCAGTATTTT
CSVLEDTQYF
>many|TRBJ1-3|TRBV7-2|NA
TGTGCCAGCAGTTTTACAGGTTCGGGAAACACCATATATTTT
CASSFTGSGNTIYF
>few|TRBJ2-7|TRBV30|NA
TGTGCCTACTACAGGGTGAAGGGCGAGCAGTACTTC
CAYYRVKGEQYF
>many|TRBJ2-7|TRBV19|TRBD2
TGTGCCAGTAGTGCCGCGGGGGGGGCCGGCGAGCAGTACTTC
CASSAAGGAGEQYF
>many|TRBJ2-3|TRBV27|TRBD1
TGTGCCAGCAGTTCCCGGACAGGGGGCACAGATACGCAGTATTTT
CASSSRTGGTDTQYF
>many|TRBJ1-2|TRBV10-3|TRBD1
TGTGCCATCCGCCGGGACAGGGACTATGGCTACACCTTC
CAIRRDRDYGYTF
>many|TRBJ2-2|TRBV2|NA
TGTGCCAGCAGACCCGACAGCGCCGGGGAGCTGTTTTTT
CASRPDSAGELFF
>many|TRBJ2-1|TRBV5-1|NA
TGCGCCAGCAGCTTAGGTTGGGGCCCCTACAATGAGCAGTTCTTC
CASSLGWGPYNEQFF
>NA|TRBJ2-5|TRBV7-8|TRBD1
TGTGCCAGCAGCACTGACAGGGAAGAGACCCAGTACTTC
CASSTDREETQYF
>few|TRBJ2-5|TRBV12-3/TRBV12-4|TRBD1
TGTGCCAGCAGTTCGCACAACAGGGGAGAGACCCAGTACTTC
CASSSHNRGETQYF
>few|TRBJ2-7|TRBV6-5|NA
TGTGCCAGCAGTTATAACGCCGCACCCGTGCAGTACTTC
CASSYNAAPVQYF
>many|TRBJ2-5|TRBV9|NA
TGTGCCAGCAGCGTAGAGCCGGGGAGGGAGACCCAGTACTTC
CASSVEPGRETQYF
>many|TRBJ2-5|TRBV12-5|NA
TGTGCTAGTGGCCTCTCACCTCTACGGGACTTGCTCGGGACCCAGTACTTC
CASGLSPLRDLLGTQYF
>many|TRBJ1-1|TRBV30|TRBD1
TGTGCCTGGGGACAGGGGCAGGGCACTGAAGCTTTCTTT
CAWGQGQGTEAFF
>many|TRBJ2-3|TRBV27|TRBD1
TGTGCCAGCACTTGGACAGGGAACGCAGATACGCAGTATTTT
CASTWTGNADTQYF
>many|TRBJ2-7|TRBV12-3/TRBV12-4|NA
TGTGCCAGCAGTTTGACTCGTTACGAGCAGTACTTC
CASSLTRYEQYF
>many|TRBJ1-5|TRBV7-8|TRBD1
TGTGCCAGCAGCCGGGACAGGGCTAGGGATCAGCCCCAGCATTTT
CASSRDRARDQPQHF
>NA|TRBJ1-2|TRBV3-1|NA
TGTGCCAGCAGCCAAGATCAGGCTAACTATGGCTACACCTTC
CASSQDQANYGYTF
>many|TRBJ2-7|TRBV29-1|NA
TGCAGCGTTGATTCTGGCCTAGATTCGGAGCAGTACTTC
CSVDSGLDSEQYF
>many|TRBJ2-5|TRBV29-1|NA
TGCAGCGGCCGCGTTGGCAAGGGGAAGACCCAGTACTTC
CSGRVGKGKTQYF
>many|TRBJ2-1|TRBV5-6|TRBD1
TGTGCCAGCAGCTTGAGACAGGGTACCTACAATGAGCAGTTCTTC
CASSLRQGTYNEQFF
>medium-sized|TRBJ1-1|TRBV29-1|TRBD1
TGCAGCGTGGCAGACAGGGGGGCTTCGGGAGCTTTCTTT
CSVADRGASGAFF
>NA|TRBJ1-2|TRBV7-9|NA
TGTGCCAGCAGCTTAGCTGAGGGAAGTGATGATGGCTACACCTTC
CASSLAEGSDDGYTF